Listed here are 25 T cell receptor beta chains from one sample, sequenced in a study of cytomegalovirus exposure and HLA in healthy donors. Primers: 60 Vbeta forward and 13 Jbeta reverse. Sequencing used immunoSEQ multiplex PCR; TCRdb keeps in-frame clones, though not all of them. The repertoire includes nearly 95,000 clones, approximately 57% of them detected once, and 6% to 6.5% sits in the top ten. The sequenced sample was PBMCs. These receptors originate from a woman in her twenties or thirties in good health and CMV-seronegative.

Only a few counts were recorded for this clone. This chain uses TRBV5-4 with TRBJ1-2; TRBD1 matches at 8 bases. The trim removed 3 bases at V and 8 bases at J, leaving 12 bases unmatched. CDR3 length: 15 residues. Germline assignment: CDR1 SGHNT and CDR2 YYREEE (reference sequence). In DNA form, the CDR3 reads TGTGCCAGCAGCTCCACCGGGACAGGCTCCTCGGGCTACACCTTC. This encodes CASSSTGTGSSGYTF.

The genes are TRBV7-2 and TRBJ2-3, with 7 bases lining up with TRBD2. The CDR3 contains 14 residues. Germline V gives CDR1 SGHTA, CDR2 FQGNSA. Trimming took 8 bases from V and 2 from J; bases not matched to a gene: 7. In DNA, the CDR3 is TGTGCCAGCGGGGGGGGATCACACACAGATACGCAGTATTTT. Encoded protein: CASGGGSHTDTQYF.

This sequence joins TRBV7-2 and TRBJ2-1; D possibly corresponds to TRBD1 (6 bases). V lost 5 bases and J 15 bases, leaving 20 bases between the germline ends. The CDR3 totals 13 residues. CDR1 and CDR2 (germline): SGHTA, FQGNSA. The CDR3 bases are TGTGCCAGCAGCCCTAGAAACGAACAGGGAGTGTTCTTC. Translating it yields CASSPRNEQGVFF.

The genes are TRBV29-1 and TRBJ1-5, with D possibly being TRBD1 (6 bases). Germline-derived CDR1 and CDR2 are SQVTM and ANQGSEA. Trimming cost V 4 bases and J 4 bases, with 11 bases left between them. The CDR3 spans 13 residues. In DNA, the CDR3 is TGCAGCGTTGGGGGGCGCGTAAATCAGCCCCAGCATTTT. This encodes CSVGGRVNQPQHF. Full variable domain (outside the CDR3, taken from reference TRBV29-1 and TRBJ1-5): SAVISQKPSRDICQRGTSLTIQCQVDSQVTMMFWYRQQPGQSLTLIATANQGSEATYESGFVIDKFPISRPNLTFSTLTVSNMSPEDSSIYLCSVGGRVNQPQHFGDGTRLSIL.

The chain recombines TRBV5-1 with TRBJ2-7; 11 bases agree with TRBD1. V gave up 0 bases and J gave up 4 bases; unmatched junction bases: 3. The germline gives CDR1 SGHRS, CDR2 YFSETQ. This CDR3 is 15 amino acids long. The CDR3 nucleotides are TGCGCCAGCAGCTTGGCGGGGACAGGGGGATACGAGCAGTACTTC. Encoded protein: CASSLAGTGGYEQYF.

V is TRBV4-1 and J is TRBJ2-5, with TRBD2 matching over 9 bases. V shed 1 base, J shed 4 bases, and the junction held 4 bases outside the gene matches. The CDR3 is 15 amino acids. In germline, CDR1 is MGHRA, CDR2 YSYEKL. The CDR3 region has the DNA TGCGCCAGCAGCCAAGGGGCAGCGGGGGGAGAGACCCAGTACTTC. It codes for CASSQGAAGGETQYF.

This clone has only one observation. This chain connects TRBV28 to TRBJ2-7; 8 nucleotides agree with TRBD1. This CDR3 contains 14 residues. With V trimmed by 4 bases and J by 4 bases, 6 bases remained unmatched. Germline CDR1 and CDR2: MDHEN and SYDVKM. CDR3 coding DNA: TGTGCCAGCAGTTCCGGGACAGGAAAATACGAGCAGTACTTC. Translation gives CASSSGTGKYEQYF.

This chain connects TRBV10-3 to TRBJ2-7, with 9 bases identical to TRBD1. The CDR3 is 15 amino acids. Losses at the gene ends were 2 bases for V and 2 bases for J; bases not matched to a gene: 4. The germline CDR1 and CDR2 sequences are ENHRY and SYGVKD. The CDR3 DNA reads as TGTGCCATCAGTGAGCCGGGACAGGGAGCCTACGAGCAGTACTTC. Amino acid sequence: CAISEPGQGAYEQYF.

The chain recombines TRBV11-3 with TRBJ1-1; a weak D match, TRBD1 (5 bases). The CDR3 has 14 residues. Trimming removed 6 bases at V and 3 bases at J, with 14 bases between. CDR1 is SGHNT and CDR2 is YENEEA in the germline V gene. CDR3 bases: TGTGCCAGCAGTCCCGGGGGAAGGGACACTGAAGCTTTCTTT. Protein: CASSPGGRDTEAFF.

This chain links TRBV15 with TRBJ1-2; D call uncertain. The CDR3 length is 14 residues. CDR1 LNHNV and CDR2 YYDKDF come from the germline V gene (reference sequence). V lost 1 base and J 4 bases, leaving 10 bases between the germline ends. The CDR3 protein is CATSRGQVSYGYTF. The CDR3 DNA reads TGTGCCACCAGCAGAGGTCAGGTCAGCTATGGCTACACCTTC.

With regard to this clone: The same CDR3 also results from other DNA sequences found in this sample. The rearrangement joins TRBV7-6 to TRBJ2-7; 7 positions agree with TRBD1. The J segment lost 1 base and the V segment lost 1 base, leaving 1 base of the junction unmatched. The CDR3 sequence is 14 residues long. Germline CDR1 and CDR2: SGHVS and FNYEAQ. The CDR3 nucleotides read TGTGCCAGCAGCTTAGGCAGGGGGTCCTACGAGCAGTACTTC. Its protein is CASSLGRGSYEQYF. Using reference TRBV7-6 and TRBJ2-7 for the parts outside the CDR3, the full variable domain is GAGVSQSPRYKVTKRGQDVALRCDPISGHVSLYWYRQALGQGPEFLTYFNYEAQQDKSGLPNDRFSAERPEGSISTLTIQRTEQRDSAMYRCASSLGRGSYEQYFGPGTRLTVT.

This clone has only a few counts. The V call is TRBV30, the J call TRBJ1-2; tentative D call: TRBD1 (5 bases). The germline V and J ends were trimmed by 1 base and 4 bases, with 13 bases remaining between them. Germline CDR1 and CDR2: GTSNPN and SVGIG (reference sequence). This CDR3 comprises 14 residues. As DNA, the CDR3 is TGTGCCTGGAGTGAGGGGAACCTAGTCTATGGCTACACCTTC. Translated: CAWSEGNLVYGYTF.

The chain carries TRBV6-5 and TRBJ1-1, with 7 positions matching TRBD1. Germline V gene sequence: CDR1 MNHEY, CDR2 SVGAGI. The CDR3 is 15 amino acids. Trimming cost V 2 bases and J 4 bases; bases outside gene matches: 7. Here the CDR3 DNA reads TGTGCCAGCAGTTACGGACAGGTGACGGGCACTGAAGCTTTCTTT. It specifies CASSYGQVTGTEAFF.

This clone was counted a single time. This chain uses TRBV18 with TRBJ2-7, with D maybe TRBD1 (6 bases). This CDR3 spans 16 amino acids. Trimming pared 1 base from V and 6 bases from J, leaving 19 bases between. CDR1 and CDR2 from the germline V gene are KGHSH and LQKENI. The CDR3 coding sequence is TGTGCCAGCTCACCACTTAGTCGCCAGGGGAGTCCCGAGCAGTACTTC. It translates to CASSPLSRQGSPEQYF.

This clone turned up a few times. The CDR3 loop is CASSSLDRAPYEQYF. For the CDR3, the DNA is TGCGCCAGCAGCTCCTTGGACAGGGCTCCCTACGAGCAGTACTTC. The J gene is TRBJ2-7, the V gene TRBV5-1, with 8 bases lining up with TRBD1. The ends lost 3 bases at V and 2 bases at J; junction bases unmatched: 7. CDR1 and CDR2 (germline): SGHRS, YFSETQ. CDR3 length equals 15 residues.

This chain connects TRBV18 to TRBJ2-3; the D gene is possibly TRBD2 (7 bases). This CDR3 spans 15 amino acids. The germline V and J ends were trimmed by 6 bases and 4 bases, with 17 bases remaining between them. CDR1 and CDR2 (germline): KGHSH, LQKENI. The CDR3 sequence: CASSRGGGASDTQYF. DNA for the CDR3: TGTGCCAGCTCTCGAGGTGGGGGGGCGTCAGATACGCAGTATTTT.

The table lists this clone with a few counts. The CDR3 bases are TGTGCCAGCAGCATTAGCGGGAGTTGGAGCGAGCAGTACTTC. Its translation: CASSISGSWSEQYF. The rearrangement joins TRBV5-4 to TRBJ2-7, with 9 bases matching TRBD2. V lost 4 bases and J lost 6; bases outside the gene matches: 8. This CDR3 is 14 amino acids long. CDR1 is SGHNT and CDR2 is YYREEE in the germline V gene (reference sequence).

The V gene is TRBV19, the J gene TRBJ2-2, with D possibly TRBD2 on 5 matching bases. V dropped 0 bases and J dropped 7 bases, with 12 bases sitting between them. Germline CDR1 is LNHDA and CDR2 is SQIVND (reference sequence). The CDR3 runs 15 residues. The CDR3: CASSIDLYEGGELFF. CDR3 in DNA: TGTGCCAGTAGTATAGATCTATATGAGGGCGGGGAGCTGTTTTTT.

The chain joins TRBV4-2 to TRBJ2-5, with D possibly TRBD1 on 5 matching bases. V was clipped by 1 base and J by 2 bases, with 8 bases between them. This CDR3 has 14 amino acids. Germline V gene lookup returns CDR1 LGHNA and CDR2 YNFKEQ. As DNA, the CDR3 is TGTGCCAGCAGCCAAGTCGACAGACAAGAGACCCAGTACTTC. This codes for CASSQVDRQETQYF.

The DNA of the CDR3 is TGTGCCAGCAGTTTAATGAGCAGGACAGGACTCTACGAGCAGTACTTC. This codes for CASSLMSRTGLYEQYF. The rearrangement links TRBV27 to TRBJ2-7; 7 positions agree with TRBD1. The J segment lost 3 bases and the V segment lost 2 bases, leaving 10 bases of the junction unmatched. Germline V lookup: CDR1 MNHEY, CDR2 SMNVEV (reference sequence). CDR3 length: 16 residues.

The chain joins TRBV7-6 to TRBJ2-3; D is undetermined. The CDR3 spans 13 residues. Germline CDR1 reads SGHVS; CDR2 reads FNYEAQ. Trimming left V 5 bases short and J 5 bases short, with 11 bases between. CDR3 protein: CASSTSLGDTQYF. DNA for the CDR3: TGTGCCAGCAGCACCTCACTTGGAGATACGCAGTATTTT.

The chain is built from TRBV28 and TRBJ2-7, with D hard to call. This CDR3 is 11 amino acids long. Germline CDR1 MDHEN, CDR2 SYDVKM. Trimming removed 6 bases at V and 1 base at J, with 4 bases between. The CDR3 is CASSRSYEQYF. CDR3 coding DNA: TGTGCCAGCAGCCGTTCCTACGAGCAGTACTTC.

The chain is built from TRBV2 and TRBJ2-3; the D gene is possibly TRBD2 (5 bases). This CDR3 contains 12 residues. Trimming removed 7 bases from V and 4 bases from J, with 9 bases in between. Per the germline V gene, CDR1 is SNHLY and CDR2 is FYNNEI. The CDR3 reads CASKREADTQYF. The CDR3 region has the DNA TGTGCCAGCAAGAGGGAAGCAGATACGCAGTATTTT.

This clone was seen a single time. The CDR3: CASQGFGQPQHF. As DNA, the CDR3 is TGTGCCAGCCAGGGTTTTGGTCAGCCCCAGCATTTT. The genes are TRBV19 and TRBJ1-5; tentatively, D is TRBD1 (5 bases). The V end was cut by 9 bases, the J end by 6 bases, with 12 bases between. From germline, CDR1 is LNHDA and CDR2 SQIVND (reference sequence). The CDR3 sequence is 12 residues long. The full variable domain, in which reference TRBV19 and TRBJ1-5 provide the parts outside the CDR3, is DGGITQSPKYLFRKEGQNVTLSCEQNLNHDAMYWYRQDPGQGLRLIYYSQIVNDFQKGDIAEGYSVSREKKESFPLTVTSAQKNPTAFYLCASQGFGQPQHFGDGTRLSIL.

The rearrangement links TRBV5-1 to TRBJ2-5, with 9 bases fitting TRBD1. The germline gives CDR1 SGHRS, CDR2 YFSETQ. The junction had 6 bases not matched to a gene; V was cut back by 2 bases and J by 4 bases. This CDR3 is 15 amino acids long. Written as DNA, the CDR3 is TGCGCCAGCAGCTTCGTGGACAGGGGAGGAGAGACCCAGTACTTC. Translation: CASSFVDRGGETQYF.